The clone carrying this TCR beta chain was picked up a small number of times. The entry originates in a study of blood T cell repertoires in COVID-19. Study in general: Sources were T cells, B-cell-depleted T cells, or PBMCs; the material itself was cDNA or gDNA.

Trimming removed 5 bases at V and 2 bases at J, with 18 bases between. Germline V lookup: CDR1 SGHNT, CDR2 YENEEA. This CDR3 spans 16 amino acids. Per the study methods: Reference gene primer amplification in the assay estimated nucleated cell counts. Assay: immunoSEQ multiplex PCR; the TCRdb copy retains only in-frame clones and omits some. Clone size and V and J calls were adopted from that table, with D and trimming inferred from the DNA. Here the sample spans about 240,000 clones, approximately 83% being singletons. Sequencing was carried out using PBMCs or T cells enriched from blood (not recorded which). The sequence derives from a woman aged 40 to 50 with acute COVID-19. The chain joins TRBV11-3 to TRBJ2-5; D not certain. In nucleotides, the CDR3 is TGTGCCAGCAGCCCTCATCCGATAGTTGGTCAAGAGACCCAGTACTTC. It codes for CASSPHPIVGQETQYF.